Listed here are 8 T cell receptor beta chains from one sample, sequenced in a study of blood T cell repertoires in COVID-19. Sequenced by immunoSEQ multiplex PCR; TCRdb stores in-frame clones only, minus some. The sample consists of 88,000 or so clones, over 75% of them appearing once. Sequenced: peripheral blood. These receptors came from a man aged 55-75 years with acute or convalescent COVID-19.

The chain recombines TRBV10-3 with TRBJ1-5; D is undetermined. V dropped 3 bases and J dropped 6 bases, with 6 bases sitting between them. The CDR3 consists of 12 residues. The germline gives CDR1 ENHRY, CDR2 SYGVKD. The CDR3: CAISEDIQPQHF. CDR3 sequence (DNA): TGTGCCATCAGTGAAGACATTCAGCCCCAGCATTTT.

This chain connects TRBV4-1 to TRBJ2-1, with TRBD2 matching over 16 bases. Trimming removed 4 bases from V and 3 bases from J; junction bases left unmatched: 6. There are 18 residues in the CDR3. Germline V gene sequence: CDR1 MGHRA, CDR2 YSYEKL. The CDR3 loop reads CASSPEGLAGGSYNEQFF. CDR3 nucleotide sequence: TGCGCCAGCAGCCCTGAGGGACTAGCGGGAGGGAGCTACAATGAGCAGTTCTTC.

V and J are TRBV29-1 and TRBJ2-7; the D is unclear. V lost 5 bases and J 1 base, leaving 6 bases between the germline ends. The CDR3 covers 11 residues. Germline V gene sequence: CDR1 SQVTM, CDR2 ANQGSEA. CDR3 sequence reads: CSVIQSYEQYF. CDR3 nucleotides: TGCAGCGTTATACAGTCCTACGAGCAGTACTTC.

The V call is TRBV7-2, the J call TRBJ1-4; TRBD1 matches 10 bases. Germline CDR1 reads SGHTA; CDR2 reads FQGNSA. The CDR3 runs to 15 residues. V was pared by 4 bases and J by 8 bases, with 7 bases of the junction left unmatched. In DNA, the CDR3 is TGTGCCAGCAGCTACGACAGGGGGCGCGGGGAAAAACTGTTTTTT. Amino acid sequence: CASSYDRGRGEKLFF.

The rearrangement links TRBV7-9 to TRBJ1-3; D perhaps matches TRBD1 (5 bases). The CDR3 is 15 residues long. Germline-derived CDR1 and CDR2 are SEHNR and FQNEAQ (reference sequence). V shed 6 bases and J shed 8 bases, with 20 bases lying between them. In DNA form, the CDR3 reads TGTGCCAGCAGTATCGACAGCCCCCGGGTAGACACCATATATTTT. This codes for CASSIDSPRVDTIYF.

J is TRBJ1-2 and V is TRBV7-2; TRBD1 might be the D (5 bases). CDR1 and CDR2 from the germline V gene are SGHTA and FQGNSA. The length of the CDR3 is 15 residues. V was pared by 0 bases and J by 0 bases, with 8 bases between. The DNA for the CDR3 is TGTGCCAGCAGCTTAGCGTGGGGCTCTAACTATGGCTACACCTTC. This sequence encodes CASSLAWGSNYGYTF.

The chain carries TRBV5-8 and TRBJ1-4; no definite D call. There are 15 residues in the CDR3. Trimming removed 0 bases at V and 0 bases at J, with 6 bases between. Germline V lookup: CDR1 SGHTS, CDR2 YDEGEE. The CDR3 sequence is CASSLGRATNEKLFF. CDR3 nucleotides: TGTGCCAGCAGCTTGGGAAGAGCAACTAATGAAAAACTGTTTTTT.

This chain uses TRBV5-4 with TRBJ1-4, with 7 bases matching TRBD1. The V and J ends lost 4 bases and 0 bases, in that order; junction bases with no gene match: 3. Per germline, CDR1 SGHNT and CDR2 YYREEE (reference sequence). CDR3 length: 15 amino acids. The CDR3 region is CASSLGTATNEKLFF. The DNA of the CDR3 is TGTGCCAGCAGCCTAGGGACAGCAACTAATGAAAAACTGTTTTTT.